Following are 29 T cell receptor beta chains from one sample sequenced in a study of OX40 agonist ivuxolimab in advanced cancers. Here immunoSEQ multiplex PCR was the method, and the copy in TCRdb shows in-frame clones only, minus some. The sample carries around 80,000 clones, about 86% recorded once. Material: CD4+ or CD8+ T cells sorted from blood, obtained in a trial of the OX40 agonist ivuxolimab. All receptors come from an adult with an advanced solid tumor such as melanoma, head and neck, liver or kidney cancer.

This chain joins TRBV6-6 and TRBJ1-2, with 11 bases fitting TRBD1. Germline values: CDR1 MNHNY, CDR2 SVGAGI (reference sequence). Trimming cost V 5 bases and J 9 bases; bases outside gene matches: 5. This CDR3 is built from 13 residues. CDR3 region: CASSGQGAYRYTF. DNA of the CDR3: TGTGCCAGCAGTGGACAGGGGGCATATCGCTACACCTTC.

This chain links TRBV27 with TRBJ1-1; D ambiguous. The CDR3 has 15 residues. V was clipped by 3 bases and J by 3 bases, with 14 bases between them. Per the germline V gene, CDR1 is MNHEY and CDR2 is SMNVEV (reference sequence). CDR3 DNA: TGTGCCAGCAGTTTTGTGCGGGGAGGAGACACTGAAGCTTTCTTT. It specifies CASSFVRGGDTEAFF.

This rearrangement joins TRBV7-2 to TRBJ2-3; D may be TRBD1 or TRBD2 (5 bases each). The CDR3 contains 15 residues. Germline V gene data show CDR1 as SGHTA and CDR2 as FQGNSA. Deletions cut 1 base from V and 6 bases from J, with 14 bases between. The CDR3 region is CASSLGPGRWDTQYF. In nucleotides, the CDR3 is TGTGCCAGCAGCTTAGGACCGGGACGATGGGATACGCAGTATTTT.

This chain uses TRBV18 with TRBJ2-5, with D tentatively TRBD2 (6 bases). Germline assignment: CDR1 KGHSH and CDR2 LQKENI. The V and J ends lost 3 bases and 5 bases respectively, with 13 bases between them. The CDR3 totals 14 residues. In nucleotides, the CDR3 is TGTGCCAGCTCACCTTCGACTAGTTGGGAGACCCAGTACTTC. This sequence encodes CASSPSTSWETQYF. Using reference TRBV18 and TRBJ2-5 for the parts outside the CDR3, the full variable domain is NAGVMQNPRHLVRRRGQEARLRCSPMKGHSHVYWYRQLPEEGLKFMVYLQKENIIDESGMPKERFSAEFPKEGPSILRIQQVVRGDSAAYFCASSPSTSWETQYFGPGTRLLVL.

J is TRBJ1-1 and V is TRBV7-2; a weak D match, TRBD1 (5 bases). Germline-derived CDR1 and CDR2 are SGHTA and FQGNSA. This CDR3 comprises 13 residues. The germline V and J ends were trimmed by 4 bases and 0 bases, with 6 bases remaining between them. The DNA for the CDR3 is TGTGCCAGCAGCTGGGGACTGAACACTGAAGCTTTCTTT. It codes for CASSWGLNTEAFF.

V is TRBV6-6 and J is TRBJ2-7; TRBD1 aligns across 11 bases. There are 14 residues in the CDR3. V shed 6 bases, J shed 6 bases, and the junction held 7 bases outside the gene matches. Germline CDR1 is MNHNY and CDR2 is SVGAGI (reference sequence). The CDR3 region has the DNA TGTGCCAGCAGACACCAGGACAGGGGGCGCGAGCAGTACTTC. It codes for CASRHQDRGREQYF.

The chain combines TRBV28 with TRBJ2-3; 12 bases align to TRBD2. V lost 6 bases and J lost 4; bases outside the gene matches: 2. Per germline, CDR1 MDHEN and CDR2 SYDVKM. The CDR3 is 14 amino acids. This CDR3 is CASRTSGRPDTQYF. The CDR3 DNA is TGTGCCAGCAGAACTAGCGGGAGGCCAGATACGCAGTATTTT.

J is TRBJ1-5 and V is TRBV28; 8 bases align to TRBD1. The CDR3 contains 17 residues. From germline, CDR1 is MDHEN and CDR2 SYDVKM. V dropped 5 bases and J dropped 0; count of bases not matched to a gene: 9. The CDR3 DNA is TGTGCCAGCAGTCGACAGGGGCGAAAGTATAGCAATCAGCCCCAGCATTTT. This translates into CASSRQGRKYSNQPQHF.

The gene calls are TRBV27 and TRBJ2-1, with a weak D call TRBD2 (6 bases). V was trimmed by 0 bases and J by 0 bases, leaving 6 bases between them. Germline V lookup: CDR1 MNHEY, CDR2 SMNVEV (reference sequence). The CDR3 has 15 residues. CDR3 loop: CASSLSSGSYNEQFF. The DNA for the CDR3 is TGTGCCAGCAGTTTATCTAGCGGCTCCTACAATGAGCAGTTCTTC.

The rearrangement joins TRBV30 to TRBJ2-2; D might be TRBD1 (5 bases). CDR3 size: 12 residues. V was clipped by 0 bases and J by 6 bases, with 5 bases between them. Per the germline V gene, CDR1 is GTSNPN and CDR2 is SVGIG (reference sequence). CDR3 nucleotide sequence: TGTGCCTGGAGTGTACAGGCCGGGGAGCTGTTTTTT. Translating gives CAWSVQAGELFF.

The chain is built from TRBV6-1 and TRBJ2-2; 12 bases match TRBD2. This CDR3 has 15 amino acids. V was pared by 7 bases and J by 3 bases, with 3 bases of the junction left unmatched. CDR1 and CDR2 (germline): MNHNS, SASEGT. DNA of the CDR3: TGTGCCAGCAAGAGACTAGCGGGAGACACCGGGGAGCTGTTTTTT. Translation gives CASKRLAGDTGELFF.

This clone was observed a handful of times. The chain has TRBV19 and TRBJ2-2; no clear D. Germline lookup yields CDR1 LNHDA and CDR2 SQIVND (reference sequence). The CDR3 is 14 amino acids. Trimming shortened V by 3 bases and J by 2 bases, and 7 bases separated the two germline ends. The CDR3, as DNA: TGTGCCAGTAGTATTAGTCGAAACACCGGGGAGCTGTTTTTT. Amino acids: CASSISRNTGELFF.

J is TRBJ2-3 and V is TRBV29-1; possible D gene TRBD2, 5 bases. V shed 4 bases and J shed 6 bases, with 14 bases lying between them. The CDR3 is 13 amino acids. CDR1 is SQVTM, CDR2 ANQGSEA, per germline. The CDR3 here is CSVVRLSGDTQYF. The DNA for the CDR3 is TGCAGCGTTGTGAGACTATCGGGCGATACGCAGTATTTT.

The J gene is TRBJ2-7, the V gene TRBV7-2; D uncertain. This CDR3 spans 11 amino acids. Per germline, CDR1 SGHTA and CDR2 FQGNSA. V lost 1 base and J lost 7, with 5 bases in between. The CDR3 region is CASSLGREQYF. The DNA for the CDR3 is TGTGCCAGCAGCTTAGGTCGGGAGCAGTACTTC.

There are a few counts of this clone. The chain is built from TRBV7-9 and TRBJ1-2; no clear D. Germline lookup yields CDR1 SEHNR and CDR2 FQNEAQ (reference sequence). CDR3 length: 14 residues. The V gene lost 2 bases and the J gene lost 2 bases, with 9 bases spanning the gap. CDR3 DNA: TGTGCCAGCAGCTTAAGTGTCGGAAACTATGGCTACACCTTC. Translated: CASSLSVGNYGYTF.

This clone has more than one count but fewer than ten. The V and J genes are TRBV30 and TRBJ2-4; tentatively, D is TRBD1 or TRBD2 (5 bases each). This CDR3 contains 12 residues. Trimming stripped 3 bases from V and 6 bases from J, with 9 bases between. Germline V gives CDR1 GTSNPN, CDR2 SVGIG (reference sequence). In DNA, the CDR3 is TGTGCCTGGAGCGTGGGGACAAACATTCAGTACTTC. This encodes CAWSVGTNIQYF.

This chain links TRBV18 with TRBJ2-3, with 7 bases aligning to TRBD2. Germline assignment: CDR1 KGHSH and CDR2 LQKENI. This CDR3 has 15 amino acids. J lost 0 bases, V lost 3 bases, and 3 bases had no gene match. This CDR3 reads CASSPLAASTDTQYF. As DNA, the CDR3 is TGTGCCAGCTCACCCCTAGCGGCTAGCACAGATACGCAGTATTTT.

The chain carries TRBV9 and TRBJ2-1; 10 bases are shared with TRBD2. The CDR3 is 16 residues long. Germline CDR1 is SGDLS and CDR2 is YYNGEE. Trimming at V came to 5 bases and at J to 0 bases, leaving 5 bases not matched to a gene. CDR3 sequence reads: CASSNLAGGSYNEQFF. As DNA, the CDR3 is TGTGCCAGCAGTAATTTAGCGGGAGGCTCCTACAATGAGCAGTTCTTC.

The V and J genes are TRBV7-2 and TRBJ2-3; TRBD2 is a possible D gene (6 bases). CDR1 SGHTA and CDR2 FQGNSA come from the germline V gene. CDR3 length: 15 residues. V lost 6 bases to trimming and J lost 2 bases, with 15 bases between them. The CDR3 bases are TGTGCCAGCAGACCCCCCGGACTACACACAGATACGCAGTATTTT. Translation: CASRPPGLHTDTQYF.

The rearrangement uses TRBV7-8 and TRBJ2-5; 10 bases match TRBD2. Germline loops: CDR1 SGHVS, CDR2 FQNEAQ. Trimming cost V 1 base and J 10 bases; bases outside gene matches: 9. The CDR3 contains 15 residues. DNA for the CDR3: TGTGCCAGCAGCTTAGAGACTAGCGGGCTGGGGGGCCAGTACTTC. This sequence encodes CASSLETSGLGGQYF.

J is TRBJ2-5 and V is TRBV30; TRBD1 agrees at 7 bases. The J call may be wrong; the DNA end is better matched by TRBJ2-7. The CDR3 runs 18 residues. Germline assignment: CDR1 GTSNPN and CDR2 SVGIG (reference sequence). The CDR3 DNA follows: TGTGCCTGGAGTGGCCCCAGACAGGGAGCCCCACCGCACTACGAGCAGTACTTC. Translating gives CAWSGPRQGAPPHYEQYF.

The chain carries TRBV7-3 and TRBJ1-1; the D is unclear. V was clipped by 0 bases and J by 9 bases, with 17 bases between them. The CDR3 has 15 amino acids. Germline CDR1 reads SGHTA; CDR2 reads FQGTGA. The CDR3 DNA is TGTGCCAGCAGCTTAACGGGATCTGTGGCAGAGAAAGCTTTCTTT. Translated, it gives CASSLTGSVAEKAFF.

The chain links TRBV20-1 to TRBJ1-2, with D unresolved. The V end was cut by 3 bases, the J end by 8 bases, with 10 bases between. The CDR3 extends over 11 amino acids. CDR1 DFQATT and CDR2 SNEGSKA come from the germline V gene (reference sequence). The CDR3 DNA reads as TGCAGTGCTAGTAGGCAGCCAGGCTACACCTTC. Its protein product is CSASRQPGYTF.

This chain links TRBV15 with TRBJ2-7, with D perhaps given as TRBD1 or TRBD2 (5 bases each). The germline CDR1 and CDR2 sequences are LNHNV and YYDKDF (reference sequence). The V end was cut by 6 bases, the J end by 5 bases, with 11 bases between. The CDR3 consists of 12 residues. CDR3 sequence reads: CATRGDVDEQYF. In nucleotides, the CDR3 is TGTGCCACCAGGGGGGACGTTGACGAGCAGTACTTC.

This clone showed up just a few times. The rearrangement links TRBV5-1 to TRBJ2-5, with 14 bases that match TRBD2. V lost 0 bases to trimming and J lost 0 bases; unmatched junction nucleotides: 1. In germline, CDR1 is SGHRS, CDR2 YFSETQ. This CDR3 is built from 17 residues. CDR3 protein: CASSLGLAGGYQETQYF. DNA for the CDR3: TGCGCCAGCAGCTTGGGACTAGCGGGAGGGTACCAAGAGACCCAGTACTTC.

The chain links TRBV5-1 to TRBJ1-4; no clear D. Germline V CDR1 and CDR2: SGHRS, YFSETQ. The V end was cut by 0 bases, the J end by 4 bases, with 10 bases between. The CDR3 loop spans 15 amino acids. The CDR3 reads CASSLVAGGNEKLFF. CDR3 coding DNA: TGCGCCAGCAGCTTGGTTGCGGGAGGTAATGAAAAACTGTTTTTT.

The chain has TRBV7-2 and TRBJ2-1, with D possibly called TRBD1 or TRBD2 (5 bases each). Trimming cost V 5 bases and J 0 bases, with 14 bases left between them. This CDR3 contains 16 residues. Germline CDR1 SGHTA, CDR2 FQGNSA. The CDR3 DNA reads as TGTGCCAGCAGCAACGCTGGGGGTAGCTCCTACAATGAGCAGTTCTTC. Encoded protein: CASSNAGGSSYNEQFF.

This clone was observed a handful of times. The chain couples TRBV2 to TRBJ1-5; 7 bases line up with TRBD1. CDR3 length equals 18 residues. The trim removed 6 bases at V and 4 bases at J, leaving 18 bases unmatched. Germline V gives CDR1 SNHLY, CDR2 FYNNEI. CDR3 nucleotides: TGTGCCAGCAGAACATCCGGGACAGTTAAAGGGTCAAATCAGCCCCAGCATTTT. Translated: CASRTSGTVKGSNQPQHF. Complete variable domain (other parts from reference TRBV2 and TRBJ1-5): EPEVTQTPSHQVTQMGQEVILRCVPISNHLYFYWYRQILGQKVEFLVSFYNNEISEKSEIFDDQFSVERPDGSNFTLKIRSTKLEDSAMYFCASRTSGTVKGSNQPQHFGDGTRLSIL.

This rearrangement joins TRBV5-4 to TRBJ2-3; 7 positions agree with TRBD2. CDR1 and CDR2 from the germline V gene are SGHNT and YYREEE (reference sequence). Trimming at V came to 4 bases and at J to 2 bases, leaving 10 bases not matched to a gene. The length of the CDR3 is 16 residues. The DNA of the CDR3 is TGTGCCAGCAGCCCCCCCCCGGCGGGAGACACAGATACGCAGTATTTT. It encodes CASSPPPAGDTDTQYF.